Listed below are T cell receptor beta chains from one sample, sequenced in a study of cytomegalovirus exposure and HLA in healthy donors. Libraries were prepared by immunoSEQ multiplex PCR; TCRdb keeps only in-frame clonotypes and omits some of them. Of 90,000 to 100,000 clones listed, about a tenth are singletons. The specimen was PBMCs. The receptor set was obtained from a man in his fifties in good health and CMV-seropositive. The CDR3 runs from the conserved cysteine through the conserved F or W. Fields, in order: D gene, clone size, J gene, V gene, CDR3 protein, CDR3 DNA. The D gene is left open where the match is weak. Rows may omit the clone size; those that give it use once, few, many or a size class.

.,.,TRBJ2-7,TRBV18,CASSPVELYEQYF,TGTGCCAGCTCACCAGTAGAACTCTACGAGCAGTACTTC
.,few,TRBJ2-2,TRBV4-2,CASSQGAGLKPNTGELFF,TGTGCCAGCAGCCAAGGGGCCGGACTAAAACCGAACACCGGGGAGCTGTTTTTT
TRBD2,.,TRBJ2-1,TRBV2,CASSVLLARSYNEQFF,TGTGCCAGCAGTGTTTTACTAGCGCGATCCTACAATGAGCAGTTCTTC
.,few,TRBJ1-6,TRBV2,CASSEDSLNSPLHF,TGTGCCAGCAGTGAAGACAGCCTGAATTCACCCCTCCACTTT
TRBD1,few,TRBJ1-6,TRBV5-1,CASSLGTGEGSPLHF,TGCGCCAGCAGTCTCGGGACAGGGGAGGGTTCACCCCTCCACTTT
TRBD1,.,TRBJ1-1,TRBV28,CASSLGQVHTEAFF,TGTGCCAGCAGTTTGGGACAGGTGCACACTGAAGCTTTCTTT
TRBD2,.,TRBJ2-7,TRBV11-2,CASRPLAGLAYEQYF,TGTGCCAGCAGACCTCTAGCGGGATTAGCCTACGAGCAGTACTTC
.,.,TRBJ2-5,TRBV7-9,CASSIIETQYF,TGTGCCAGCAGCATAATAGAGACCCAGTACTTC
.,many,TRBJ2-7,TRBV14,CASSQGEAQYF,TGTGCCAGCAGCCAAGGAGAGGCGCAGTACTTC
TRBD1,few,TRBJ1-2,TRBV5-6,CASYSTGIYGYTF,TGTGCCAGCTATTCGACAGGGATCTATGGCTACACCTTC
.,.,TRBJ1-1,TRBV7-9,CASSSGAMNTEAFF,TGTGCCAGCAGCTCAGGCGCCATGAACACTGAAGCTTTCTTT
TRBD2,.,TRBJ2-7,TRBV30,CAWSGLAGVNEQYF,TGTGCCTGGAGTGGACTAGCGGGAGTCAACGAGCAGTACTTC
TRBD2,.,TRBJ2-7,TRBV2,CASRDSGSSYEQYF,TGTGCCAGCAGAGATAGCGGGAGCTCCTACGAGCAGTACTTC
.,.,TRBJ1-5,TRBV28,CASTGRGDISNQPQHF,TGTGCCAGCACCGGCCGGGGGGACATAAGCAATCAGCCCCAGCATTTT
TRBD1,few,TRBJ2-5,TRBV6-5,CASRTGVETQYF,TGTGCCAGCAGGACAGGGGTGGAGACCCAGTACTTC
.,few,TRBJ2-1,TRBV4-3,CASSQDGQWGYNEQFF,TGCGCCAGCAGCCAGGACGGACAGTGGGGCTACAATGAGCAGTTCTTC
TRBD1,few,TRBJ1-5,TRBV19,CASSRLTGNQPQHF,TGTGCCAGTAGTAGGTTGACAGGGAATCAGCCCCAGCATTTT
TRBD2,few,TRBJ2-7,TRBV9,CASSVGGTSGPNDLSYEQYF,TGTGCCAGCAGCGTAGGAGGGACTAGCGGGCCTAACGACCTCTCCTACGAGCAGTACTTC
.,few,TRBJ2-1,TRBV4-1,CASSQDSFVYEQFF,TGCGCCAGCAGCCAGGACAGTTTCGTTTATGAGCAGTTCTTC
TRBD1,.,TRBJ1-6,TRBV5-6,CASSAGQGINSPLHF,TGTGCCAGCAGCGCAGGACAGGGGATTAATTCACCCCTCCACTTT
.,few,TRBJ2-5,TRBV5-4,CASSPGQLFETQYF,TGTGCCAGCAGCCCCGGACAACTTTTCGAGACCCAGTACTTC
TRBD1,.,TRBJ1-6,TRBV5-1,CASSQGAGSPLHF,TGCGCCAGCAGCCAGGGGGCAGGTTCACCCCTCCACTTT
.,.,TRBJ1-1,TRBV28,CASSLGGSWRTEAFF,TGTGCCAGCAGTTTGGGAGGCAGTTGGAGGACTGAAGCTTTCTTT
.,few,TRBJ2-3,TRBV4-3,CASSRSQLSTDTQYF,TGCGCCAGCAGCCGTTCACAGCTTAGCACAGATACGCAGTATTTT
.,few,TRBJ2-1,TRBV7-6,CASSLAGGPALNEQFF,TGTGCCAGCAGCTTAGCGGGCGGGCCGGCATTGAATGAGCAGTTCTTC
.,few,TRBJ1-1,TRBV19,CASSPPFTGNTEAFF,TGTGCCAGTAGCCCTCCTTTTACAGGGAACACTGAAGCTTTCTTT
TRBD2,.,TRBJ2-2,TRBV6-5,CASSAAARASGRVFF,TGTGCCAGCAGTGCCGCGGCTCGGGCTAGCGGGAGGGTGTTTTTT
TRBD1,.,TRBJ1-5,TRBV2,CASSQAGQGLQSQHF,TGTGCCAGCAGTCAGGCAGGACAGGGCCTTCAGTCCCAGCATTTT
.,few,TRBJ1-5,TRBV6-1,CASSVSGKGQPQHF,TGTGCCAGCAGTGTTTCGGGGAAAGGTCAGCCCCAGCATTTT
TRBD1,.,TRBJ2-3,TRBV2,CASSPDRGRGADTQYF,TGTGCCAGCAGTCCGGACAGGGGGCGAGGGGCAGATACGCAGTATTTT
.,.,TRBJ2-1,TRBV7-2,CASSGTVLAHEQFF,TGTGCCAGCAGCGGAACGGTCCTAGCGCATGAGCAGTTCTTC
.,few,TRBJ2-6,TRBV6-1,CASNFGGSGANVLTF,TGTGCCAGCAATTTCGGGGGATCTGGGGCCAACGTCCTGACTTTC
TRBD1,.,TRBJ1-2,TRBV5-5,CASREDRDPYYGYTF,TGTGCCAGCAGGGAGGACAGGGACCCCTACTATGGCTACACCTTC
.,few,TRBJ1-2,TRBV27,CASGAGFGYTF,TGTGCCAGCGGGGCAGGGTTTGGCTACACCTTC
.,.,TRBJ2-1,TRBV6-5,CASSYSDSAPHEQFF,TGTGCCAGCAGTTACTCCGACTCCGCGCCCCATGAGCAGTTCTTC
TRBD1,.,TRBJ1-4,TRBV5-4,CASSLVGGPGRNEKLFF,TGTGCCAGCAGCTTGGTAGGGGGCCCAGGCCGTAATGAAAAACTGTTTTTT
TRBD2,few,TRBJ2-3,TRBV7-6,CASSQIAGGRDTQYF,TGTGCCAGCAGCCAGATAGCGGGAGGGCGAGATACGCAGTATTTT
.,few,TRBJ1-2,TRBV5-8,CASSLELGGAGSGYTF,TGTGCCAGCAGCTTGGAACTAGGGGGGGCCGGGAGTGGCTACACCTTC
TRBD1,.,TRBJ2-7,TRBV20-1,CSVPTGVEQYF,TGCAGTGTCCCGACAGGGGTCGAGCAGTACTTC
TRBD1,few,TRBJ2-7,TRBV5-1,CASSGVTGGEQYF,TGCGCCAGCAGCGGGGTGACAGGGGGCGAGCAGTACTTC
.,.,TRBJ2-7,TRBV19,CASSLQVTYEQYF,TGTGCCAGTAGTCTACAGGTAACCTACGAGCAGTACTTC
TRBD2,.,TRBJ2-2,TRBV2,CASSSGANTGELFF,TGTGCCAGCAGTAGCGGGGCGAACACCGGGGAGCTGTTTTTT
.,few,TRBJ2-1,TRBV29-1,CSVVGLGGWEQFF,TGCAGCGTTGTCGGGTTAGGAGGCTGGGAGCAGTTCTTC
TRBD1,.,TRBJ1-4,TRBV2,CASSRDRGSPTNEKLFF,TGTGCCAGCAGTCGGGACAGGGGGTCCCCAACTAATGAAAAACTGTTTTTT
TRBD2,.,TRBJ2-1,TRBV2,CASSLAGGMYNEQFF,TGTGCCAGCAGTTTAGCGGGAGGGATGTACAATGAGCAGTTCTTC
TRBD1,.,TRBJ2-5,TRBV9,CASSVGQGVETQYF,TGTGCCAGCAGCGTAGGACAGGGGGTAGAGACCCAGTACTTC
.,.,TRBJ2-7,TRBV7-2,CASSFKLLYEQYF,TGTGCCAGCAGCTTTAAACTGCTCTACGAGCAGTACTTC
.,.,TRBJ1-1,TRBV7-8,CASSPREGSTEAFF,TGTGCCAGCAGCCCTAGAGAGGGAAGCACTGAAGCTTTCTTT
TRBD2,few,TRBJ2-1,TRBV5-1,CASSSGTNTNEQFF,TGCGCCAGCAGCTCAGGGACTAACACCAATGAGCAGTTCTTC
.,few,TRBJ2-2,TRBV19,CASSIARTATGELFF,TGTGCCAGTAGTATAGCAAGGACAGCCACCGGGGAGCTGTTTTTT
TRBD2,.,TRBJ2-7,TRBV29-1,CSARTSGTSNEQYF,TGCAGCGCCCGCACCTCCGGGACTAGTAACGAGCAGTACTTC
.,.,TRBJ2-3,TRBV27,CASSQNPVWTDTQYF,TGTGCCAGCAGTCAAAATCCGGTTTGGACAGATACGCAGTATTTT
TRBD1,.,TRBJ1-5,TRBV6-1,CASSWTGNNQPQHF,TGTGCCAGCAGCTGGACAGGGAACAATCAGCCCCAGCATTTT
TRBD2,.,TRBJ2-5,TRBV7-7,CASSTNSGRETQYF,TGTGCTAGCAGCACTAATAGCGGGAGGGAGACCCAGTACTTC
TRBD2,few,TRBJ2-7,TRBV14,CASSQSLAGAAEQYF,TGTGCCAGCAGCCAATCGCTAGCGGGGGCCGCAGAGCAGTACTTC
.,.,TRBJ1-2,TRBV29-1,CSPKRGGRHYGYTF,TGCAGCCCCAAGAGAGGAGGGCGACACTATGGCTACACCTTC
TRBD1,.,TRBJ1-1,TRBV7-8,CASSLAVYGTGGRGTEAFF,TGTGCCAGCAGCTTAGCCGTCTATGGGACAGGGGGCAGAGGCACTGAAGCTTTCTTT